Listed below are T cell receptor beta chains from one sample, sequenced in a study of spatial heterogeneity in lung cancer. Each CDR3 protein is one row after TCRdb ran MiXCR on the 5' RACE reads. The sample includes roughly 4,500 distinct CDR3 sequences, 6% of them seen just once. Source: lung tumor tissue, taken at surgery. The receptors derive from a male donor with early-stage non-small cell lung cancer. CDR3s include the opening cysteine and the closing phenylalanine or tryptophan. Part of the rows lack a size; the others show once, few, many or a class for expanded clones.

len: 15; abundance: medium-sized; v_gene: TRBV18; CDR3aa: CASSPQGALAGELFF
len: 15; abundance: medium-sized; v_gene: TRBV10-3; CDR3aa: CAISEERESEDTQYF
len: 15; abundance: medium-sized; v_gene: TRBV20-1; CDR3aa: CSARALTGNYQPQHF
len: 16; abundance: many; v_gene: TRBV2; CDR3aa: CASSEEQGGHNQPQHF
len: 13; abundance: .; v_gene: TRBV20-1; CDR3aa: CSAMGHMNTEAFF
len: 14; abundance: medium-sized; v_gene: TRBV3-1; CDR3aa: CASSQLIGDTEAFF
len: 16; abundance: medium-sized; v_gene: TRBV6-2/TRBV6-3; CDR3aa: CASSLNSAGGPGEQFF
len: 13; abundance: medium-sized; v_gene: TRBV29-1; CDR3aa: CSVVNLAKNIQYF
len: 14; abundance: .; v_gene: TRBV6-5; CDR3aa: CASSQTQANEKLFF
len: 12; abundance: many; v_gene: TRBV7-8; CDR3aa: CASSFAEGGYTF
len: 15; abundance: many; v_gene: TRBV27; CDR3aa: CASSDRDIAGETQYF
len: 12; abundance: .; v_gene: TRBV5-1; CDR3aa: CASSRDGEPQHF
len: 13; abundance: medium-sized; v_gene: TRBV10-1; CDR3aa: CASSEMGSFPQHF
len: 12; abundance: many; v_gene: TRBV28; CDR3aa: CASSLNPSEQYF
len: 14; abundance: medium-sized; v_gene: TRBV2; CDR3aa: CASSEGRVYSPLHF
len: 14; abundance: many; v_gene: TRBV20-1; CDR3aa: CSALWGQGHGELFF
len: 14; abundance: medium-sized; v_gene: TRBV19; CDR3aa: CATTDPSNTDTQYF
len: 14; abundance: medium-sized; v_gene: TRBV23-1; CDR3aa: CASSQTEYTGELFF
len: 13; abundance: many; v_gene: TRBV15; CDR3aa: CATSDRVAYEQYF
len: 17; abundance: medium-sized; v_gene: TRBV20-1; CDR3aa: CSARDPVRSGGNQPQHF
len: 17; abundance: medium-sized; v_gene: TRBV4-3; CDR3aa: CASSLRRGSSNTGELFF
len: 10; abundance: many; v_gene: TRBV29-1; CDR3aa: CSVGYNEQFF
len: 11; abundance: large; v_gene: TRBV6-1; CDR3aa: CASVSLYEQYF
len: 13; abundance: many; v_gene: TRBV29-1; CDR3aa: CSVEEGLEETQYF
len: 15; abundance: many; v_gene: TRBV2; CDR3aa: CASSEEGNSGNTIYF
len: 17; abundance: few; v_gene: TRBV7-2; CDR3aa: CASSLRSGDSRGYGYTF
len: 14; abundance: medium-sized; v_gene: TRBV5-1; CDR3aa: CASSLDSRKDTQYF
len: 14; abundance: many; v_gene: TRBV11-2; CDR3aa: CASSSGGNRQPQHF
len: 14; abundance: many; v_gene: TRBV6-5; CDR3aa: CASSYTQGGEKLFF
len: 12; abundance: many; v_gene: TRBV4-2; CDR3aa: CASSLLAGELFF
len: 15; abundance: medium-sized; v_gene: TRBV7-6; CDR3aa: CASSRLATTNNEQFF
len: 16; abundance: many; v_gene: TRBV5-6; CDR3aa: CASSLIQSSGANVLTF
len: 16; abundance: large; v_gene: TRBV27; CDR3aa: CASSQRKAQAPGEQYF
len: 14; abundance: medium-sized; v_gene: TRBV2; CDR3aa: CASYPGTALYGYTF
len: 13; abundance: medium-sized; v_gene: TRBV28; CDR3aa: CASSLTALTTIYF
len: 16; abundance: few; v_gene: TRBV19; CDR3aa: CASSPLRRGGENTQYF
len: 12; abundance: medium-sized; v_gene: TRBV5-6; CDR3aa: CASSLRGTEAFF
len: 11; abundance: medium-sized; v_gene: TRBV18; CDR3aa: CASSPEKTQYF
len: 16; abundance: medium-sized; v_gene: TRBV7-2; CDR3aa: CASSEAGGGGANVLTF
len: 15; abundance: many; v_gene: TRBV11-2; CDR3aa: CASSLEGQGTQPQHF
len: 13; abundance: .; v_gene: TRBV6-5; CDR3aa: CASSYRQYNEQFF
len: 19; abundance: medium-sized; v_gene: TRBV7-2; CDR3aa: CASSSRWGQGSNSNSPLHF
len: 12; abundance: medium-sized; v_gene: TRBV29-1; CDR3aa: CSFGHSWRTQYF
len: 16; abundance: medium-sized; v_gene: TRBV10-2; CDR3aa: CASTIAAGGGTDTQYF
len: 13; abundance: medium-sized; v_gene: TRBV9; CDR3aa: CASSMTHTGELFF
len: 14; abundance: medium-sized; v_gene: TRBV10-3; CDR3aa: CAIRGGPSTDTQYF
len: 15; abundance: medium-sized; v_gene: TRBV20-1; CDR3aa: CSARLGQGHTDTQYF
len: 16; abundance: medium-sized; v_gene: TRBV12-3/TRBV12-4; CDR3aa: CASSPGGGGGTDTQYF
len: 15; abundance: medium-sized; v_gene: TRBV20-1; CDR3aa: CSARTSGGDRNTQYF
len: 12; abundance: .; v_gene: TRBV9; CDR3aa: CASSVAGTEAFF
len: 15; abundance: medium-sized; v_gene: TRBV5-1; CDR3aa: CASRTQGMPSYEQYF